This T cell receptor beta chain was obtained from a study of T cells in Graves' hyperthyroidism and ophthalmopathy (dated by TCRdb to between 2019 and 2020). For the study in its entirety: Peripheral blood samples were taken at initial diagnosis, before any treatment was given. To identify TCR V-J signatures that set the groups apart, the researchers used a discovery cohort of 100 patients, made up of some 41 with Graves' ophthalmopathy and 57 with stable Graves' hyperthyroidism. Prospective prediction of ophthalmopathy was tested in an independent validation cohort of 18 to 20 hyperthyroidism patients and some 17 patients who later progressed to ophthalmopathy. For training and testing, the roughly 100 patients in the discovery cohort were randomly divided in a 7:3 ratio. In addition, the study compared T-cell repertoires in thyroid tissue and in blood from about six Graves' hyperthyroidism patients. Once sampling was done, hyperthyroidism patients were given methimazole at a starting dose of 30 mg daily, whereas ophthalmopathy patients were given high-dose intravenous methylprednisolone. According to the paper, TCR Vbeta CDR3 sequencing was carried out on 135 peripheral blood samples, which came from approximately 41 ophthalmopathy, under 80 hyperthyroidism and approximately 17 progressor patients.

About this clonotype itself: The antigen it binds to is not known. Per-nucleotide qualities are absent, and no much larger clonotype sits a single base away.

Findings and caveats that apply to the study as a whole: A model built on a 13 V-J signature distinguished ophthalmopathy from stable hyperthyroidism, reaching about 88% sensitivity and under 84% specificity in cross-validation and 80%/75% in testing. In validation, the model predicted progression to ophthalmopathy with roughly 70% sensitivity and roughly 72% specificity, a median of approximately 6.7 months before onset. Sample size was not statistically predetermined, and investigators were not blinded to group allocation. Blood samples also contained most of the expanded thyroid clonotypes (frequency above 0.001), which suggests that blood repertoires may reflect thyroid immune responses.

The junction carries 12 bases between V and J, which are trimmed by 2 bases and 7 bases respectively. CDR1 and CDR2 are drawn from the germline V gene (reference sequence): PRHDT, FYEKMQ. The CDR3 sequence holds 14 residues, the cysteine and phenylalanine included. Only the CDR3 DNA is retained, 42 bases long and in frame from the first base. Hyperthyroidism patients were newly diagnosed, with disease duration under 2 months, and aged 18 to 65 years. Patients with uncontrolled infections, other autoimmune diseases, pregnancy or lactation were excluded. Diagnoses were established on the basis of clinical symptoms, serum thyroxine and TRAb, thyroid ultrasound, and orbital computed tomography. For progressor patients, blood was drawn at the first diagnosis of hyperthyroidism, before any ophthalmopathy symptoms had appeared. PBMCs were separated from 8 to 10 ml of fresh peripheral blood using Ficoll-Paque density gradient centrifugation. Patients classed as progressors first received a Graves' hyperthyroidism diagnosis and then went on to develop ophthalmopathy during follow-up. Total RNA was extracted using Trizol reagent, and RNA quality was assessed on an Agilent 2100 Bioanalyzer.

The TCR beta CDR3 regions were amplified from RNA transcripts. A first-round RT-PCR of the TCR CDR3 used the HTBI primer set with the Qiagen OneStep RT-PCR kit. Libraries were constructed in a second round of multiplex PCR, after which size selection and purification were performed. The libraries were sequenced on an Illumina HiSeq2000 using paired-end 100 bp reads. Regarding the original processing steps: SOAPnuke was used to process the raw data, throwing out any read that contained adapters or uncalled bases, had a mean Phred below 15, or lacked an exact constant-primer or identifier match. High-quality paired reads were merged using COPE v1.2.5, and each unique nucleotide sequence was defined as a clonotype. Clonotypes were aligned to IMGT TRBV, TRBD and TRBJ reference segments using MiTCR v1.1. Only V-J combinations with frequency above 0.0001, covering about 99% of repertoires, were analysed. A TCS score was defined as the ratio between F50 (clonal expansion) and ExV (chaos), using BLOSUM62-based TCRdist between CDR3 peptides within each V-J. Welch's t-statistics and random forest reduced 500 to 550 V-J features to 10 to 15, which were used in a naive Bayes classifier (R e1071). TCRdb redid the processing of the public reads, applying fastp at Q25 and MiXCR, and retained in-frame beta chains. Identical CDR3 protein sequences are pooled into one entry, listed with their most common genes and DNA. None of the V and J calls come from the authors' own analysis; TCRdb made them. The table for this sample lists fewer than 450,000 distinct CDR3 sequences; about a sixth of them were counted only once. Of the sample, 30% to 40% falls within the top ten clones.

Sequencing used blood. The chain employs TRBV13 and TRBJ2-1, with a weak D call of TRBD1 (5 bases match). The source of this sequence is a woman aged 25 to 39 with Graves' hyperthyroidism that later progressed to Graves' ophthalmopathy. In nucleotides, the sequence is TGTGCCAGCAGCTTAAGTGACAGTCGTAATGAGCAGTTCTTC. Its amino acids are CASSLSDSRNEQFF.